This TCR beta chain came from a study of blood T cell repertoires in COVID-19. Study background: Samples taken during acute and convalescent COVID-19 were collected in the United States, Italy and Spain.

Germline V CDR1 and CDR2: SQVTM, ANQGSEA. V lost 4 bases to trimming and J lost 3 bases, with 7 bases between them. This CDR3 contains 11 residues. In the authors' methods: Amplifying reference gene primers gave estimates of nucleated cell counts. The table came from immunoSEQ multiplex PCR; TCRdb's copy has only in-frame clones and leaves some out. Clone size and the V and J calls come from that table; the DNA yielded D and trimming. The sample lists 150,000 to 200,000 clones; roughly 78% were seen once. Sequencing used peripheral blood. This clonotype was sampled from a woman of 80 years or more with active or convalescent COVID-19. The rearrangement links TRBV29-1 to TRBJ2-7; no clear D. The chain's CDR3 is CSVVAYYEQYF. In nucleotides, the CDR3 is TGCAGCGTTGTGGCTTACTACGAGCAGTACTTC.